This T cell receptor (beta chain) is from a study of blood T cell repertoires in COVID-19. Turning to the study itself: PBMCs, B-cell-depleted T cells, or T cells were the source of the cDNA or gDNA that made up the material.

V was clipped by 5 bases and J by 0 bases; unmatched bases: 4. The CDR3 spans 14 residues. Per germline, CDR1 SGHVS and CDR2 FNYEAQ. Only in-frame clones appear in the TCRdb table, and some are missing; sequencing was by immunoSEQ multiplex PCR. The repertoire holds some 20,000 clones, 86% seen once, with roughly a sixth in the top ten. The sequence came from a man between 65 and 85 years old with acute or convalescent COVID-19. The chain recombines TRBV7-6 with TRBJ2-7; 7 bases map to TRBD1. The sample comprised peripheral blood. The CDR3 sequence is CASSLDRSSYEQYF. The CDR3 DNA is TGTGCCAGCAGCCTGGACAGGAGCTCCTACGAGCAGTACTTC.